The entry that follows covers one TCR beta chain sequence. TCRdb's table, derived via immunoSEQ multiplex PCR, lists solely in-frame clones and lacks some. This table has approximately 41,000 clones, roughly 92% appearing once. The data were taken from a study of T cell changes during pregnancy in multiple sclerosis. The length of the CDR3 is 12 residues. Germline V gene sequence: CDR1 MNHNY, CDR2 SVGAGI (reference sequence). The germline V and J ends were trimmed by 11 bases and 5 bases, with 13 bases remaining between them. The clonotype was recovered from a female donor with multiple sclerosis, enrolled in a pregnancy study. The sequencing used CD4+ T cells from peripheral blood mononuclear cells, collected in the first trimester of pregnancy. The genes are TRBV6-6 and TRBJ2-1; weak D call: TRBD1 (5 bases). As DNA, the CDR3 is TGTGCCTATACCGACAGTGACAATGAGCAGTTCTTC. Translated, it gives CAYTDSDNEQFF.